These 24 T cell receptor beta chains originate from one sample sequenced in a study of blood T cells in healthy people across ages. A sample-barcoded 5' primer and a J-beta primer mix were used in a second PCR of roughly 6 to 11 cycles. TCRdb re-called the 5' RACE reads through MiXCR, storing one row per CDR3 protein. The sample yields more than 650,000 distinct CDR3 sequences, 20% to 25% seen once. Material for sequencing was blood. The receptors come from a man between 70 and 80 years old in good health.

This chain connects TRBV3-1 to TRBJ1-5; TRBD1 agrees at 7 bases. The CDR3 has 14 amino acids. With 3 bases clipped from V and 4 bases from J, the junction kept 3 bases outside the gene matches. Per the germline V gene, CDR1 is LGHDT and CDR2 is YNNKEL (reference sequence). The DNA of the CDR3 is TGTGCCAGCAGCCAGGGACAGAGTAATCAGCCCCAGCATTTT. Its protein product is CASSQGQSNQPQHF.

This chain connects TRBV2 to TRBJ2-3, with TRBD2 matching over 7 bases. V shed 10 bases and J 1 base; nucleotides not matched to a gene: 8. This CDR3 spans 14 amino acids. CDR1 and CDR2 (germline): SNHLY, FYNNEI. CDR3: CATLGGWGTDTQYF. DNA for the CDR3: TGTGCCACCCTGGGGGGGTGGGGCACAGATACGCAGTATTTT.

This chain links TRBV20-1 with TRBJ2-1; D might be TRBD1 (5 bases). Germline assignment: CDR1 DFQATT and CDR2 SNEGSKA (reference sequence). There are 15 residues in the CDR3. Trimming left V 3 bases short and J 5 bases short, with 17 bases between. Here the CDR3 reads CSASTAGQENNEQFF. The CDR3 DNA follows: TGCAGTGCTAGCACGGCAGGGCAGGAAAACAATGAGCAGTTCTTC.

This clonotype was detected a few times. This chain links TRBV20-1 with TRBJ1-5; no reliable D call. Germline CDR1 and CDR2: DFQATT and SNEGSKA (reference sequence). Trimming stripped 1 base from V and 1 base from J, with 8 bases between. CDR3 length: 14 residues. The CDR3 protein is CSARVETSNQPQHF. DNA for the CDR3: TGCAGTGCTAGAGTGGAGACAAGCAATCAGCCCCAGCATTTT.

The genes are TRBV27 and TRBJ2-7; no clear D gene. Trimming removed 8 bases from V and 3 bases from J, with 17 bases in between. The CDR3 sequence is 14 residues long. Germline V gives CDR1 MNHEY, CDR2 SMNVEV (reference sequence). DNA of the CDR3: TGTGCCAGCGCCCCCGTGATTTTTAGCTACGAGCAGTACTTC. Residues: CASAPVIFSYEQYF.

V and J are TRBV28 and TRBJ2-1, with 14 bases lining up with TRBD2. The V segment lost 6 bases and the J segment 9 bases; nucleotides outside the gene matches: 7. The CDR3 length is 15 residues. Germline CDR1 reads MDHEN; CDR2 reads SYDVKM. The CDR3 is CASSTGLAGDAEQFF. The DNA of the CDR3 is TGTGCCAGCAGCACGGGACTAGCGGGAGATGCTGAGCAGTTCTTC.

J is TRBJ2-1 and V is TRBV7-2; 8 bases line up with TRBD2. The CDR3 is 18 amino acids. The V and J ends lost 8 bases and 8 bases, in that order; junction bases with no gene match: 23. Germline CDR1 and CDR2: SGHTA and FQGNSA. Here the CDR3 DNA reads TGTGCCAGCTCGCGGCCGAGGGGGTCCATACTAGCGGTCGATGAGCAGTTCTTC. This codes for CASSRPRGSILAVDEQFF.

The chain links TRBV20-1 to TRBJ2-3, with D possibly TRBD2 on 6 matching bases. Germline-derived CDR1 and CDR2 are DFQATT and SNEGSKA (reference sequence). V was pared by 2 bases and J by 5 bases, with 20 bases between. This CDR3 region has 16 residues. The CDR3 bases are TGCAGTGCTAGACCACGACTGGCGGGAAGAGGAGATACGCAGTATTTT. Its translation: CSARPRLAGRGDTQYF.

This clonotype has only a few counts. The chain recombines TRBV6-2 or TRBV6-3 with TRBJ2-4, with 10 bases lining up with TRBD2. CDR3 length equals 19 residues. Germline CDR1 MNHEY, CDR2 SVGEGT. Trimming at V came to 2 bases and at J to 0 bases, leaving 10 bases not matched to a gene. The CDR3 loop is CASSYRGLAENIAKNIQYF. CDR3 nucleotides: TGTGCCAGCAGTTACCGAGGACTAGCGGAGAATATAGCCAAAAACATTCAGTACTTC.

At least ten counts were recorded for this clonotype. The chain links TRBV27 to TRBJ1-2; no reliable D call. The CDR3 spans 11 residues. Germline loops: CDR1 MNHEY, CDR2 SMNVEV (reference sequence). Trimming stripped 6 bases from V and 4 bases from J, with 6 bases between. Here the CDR3 DNA reads TGTGCCAGCAGATCCCTCTATGGCTACACCTTC. This codes for CASRSLYGYTF.

This clonotype came up a few times. The chain is built from TRBV12-3 or TRBV12-4 and TRBJ2-3, with D perhaps being TRBD1 or TRBD2 (5 bases each). The CDR3 has 17 residues. Trimming left V 1 base short and J 2 bases short, with 16 bases between. The DNA of the CDR3 is TGTGCCAGCAGTTTAGGTGGGGGTAAGCGTGTCACAGATACGCAGTATTTT. Translated: CASSLGGGKRVTDTQYF.

V and J are TRBV7-2 and TRBJ2-5; TRBD2 is a possible D gene (6 bases). The CDR3 sequence is 15 residues long. Germline V gene data show CDR1 as SGHTA and CDR2 as FQGNSA. V was trimmed by 2 bases and J by 2 bases, leaving 12 bases between them. The CDR3 region is CASSLNRGTQETQYF. DNA of the CDR3: TGTGCCAGCAGCTTAAACCGCGGGACGCAAGAGACCCAGTACTTC.

This clonotype was detected only a few times. The chain employs TRBV7-2 and TRBJ2-3; TRBD2 matches 14 bases. CDR1 is SGHTA and CDR2 is FQGNSA in the germline V gene. This CDR3 contains 18 residues. J was trimmed by 6 bases and V by 1 base; bases with no gene match: 9. The CDR3: CASSLGGTSGGARDTQYF. DNA for the CDR3: TGTGCCAGCAGCTTAGGTGGGACTAGCGGGGGCGCCAGGGATACGCAGTATTTT. Full variable domain (rest looked up from reference TRBV7-2 and TRBJ2-3): GAGVSQSPSNKVTEKGKDVELRCDPISGHTALYWYRQSLGQGLEFLIYFQGNSAPDKSGLPSDRFSAERTGGSVSTLTIQRTQQEDSAVYLCASSLGGTSGGARDTQYFGPGTRLTVL.

This clonotype was seen a few times. The chain's CDR3 is CASGSMAWARPQHF. The CDR3 DNA sequence: TGTGCCAGCGGGAGCATGGCCTGGGCGCGGCCCCAGCATTTT. This chain connects TRBV12-3 or TRBV12-4 to TRBJ1-5, with D hard to call. V lost 8 bases, J lost 9 bases, and 20 bases lay in between. The CDR3 totals 14 residues.

V usage is TRBV5-5 and J usage is TRBJ2-2; 7 bases agree with TRBD1. CDR3 size: 15 residues. J gave up 4 bases and V 4 bases, and 7 bases lay outside the gene matches. The germline CDR1 and CDR2 sequences are SGHKS and YYEKEE (reference sequence). CDR3 sequence reads: CASSPQGGGTGELFF. CDR3 coding DNA: TGTGCCAGCAGCCCCCAAGGGGGCGGCACCGGGGAGCTGTTTTTT. Complete variable domain (other parts from reference TRBV5-5 and TRBJ2-2): DAGVTQSPTHLIKTRGQQVTLRCSPISGHKSVSWYQQVLGQGPQFIFQYYEKEERGRGNFPDRFSARQFPNYSSELNVNALLLGDSALYLCASSPQGGGTGELFFGEGSRLTVL.

In its sample, this clonotype was seen a few times. This chain links TRBV30 with TRBJ1-1; D gene ambiguous. The CDR3 has 13 residues. V gave up 0 bases and J gave up 1 base, with 6 bases separating them. Germline CDR1 reads GTSNPN; CDR2 reads SVGIG (reference sequence). CDR3 sequence: CAWSVVENTEAFF. CDR3 sequence (DNA): TGTGCCTGGAGTGTAGTAGAGAACACTGAAGCTTTCTTT.

This clonotype has a handful of counts. The chain couples TRBV5-1 to TRBJ1-1; D perhaps matches TRBD1 (5 bases). Germline-derived CDR1 and CDR2 are SGHRS and YFSETQ. Deletions cut 2 bases from V and 1 base from J, with 18 bases between. The CDR3 totals 17 residues. Here the CDR3 DNA reads TGCGCCAGCAGCTTCGGGGGGGACGCCGGGGGGAACACTGAAGCTTTCTTT. This sequence encodes CASSFGGDAGGNTEAFF.

This clonotype was counted between two and nine times. The chain carries TRBV5-1 and TRBJ2-6; D is ambiguous. Germline-derived CDR1 and CDR2 are SGHRS and YFSETQ. There are 17 residues in the CDR3. V lost 0 bases and J 0 bases, leaving 10 bases between the germline ends. The CDR3 DNA reads TGCGCCAGCAGCTTGGACGTCAGAGCCTCTGGGGCCAACGTCCTGACTTTC. Its translation is CASSLDVRASGANVLTF.

This clonotype was detected a few times. The chain carries TRBV7-2 and TRBJ2-2, with 9 bases lining up with TRBD1. CDR3 length equals 15 residues. Germline V gene data show CDR1 as SGHTA and CDR2 as FQGNSA. V was pared by 2 bases and J by 4 bases, with 2 bases of the junction left unmatched. Here the CDR3 DNA reads TGTGCCAGCAGCTTAAGACAGGGGGTCACCGGGGAGCTGTTTTTT. Protein product: CASSLRQGVTGELFF.

This clonotype was observed a few times. The chain carries TRBV20-1 and TRBJ2-4; weak D call: TRBD1 (10 bases). The CDR3 length is 23 residues. Trimming pared 3 bases from V and 6 bases from J, leaving 42 bases between. Germline CDR1 is DFQATT and CDR2 is SNEGSKA (reference sequence). CDR3 protein: CSARTHPPSDRGLKREELNIQYF. The CDR3 bases are TGCAGTGCTAGGACCCATCCCCCTTCAGACAGGGGGCTCAAGCGGGAGGAGCTAAACATTCAGTACTTC.

With respect to this clonotype: A read error is possible here, since a much larger clone lies one base away. The chain is built from TRBV6-1 and TRBJ2-6, with D possibly being TRBD1 (5 bases). The germline V gene encodes CDR1 MNHNS and CDR2 SASEGT. The CDR3 is 14 amino acids. The CDR3 region has the DNA TGTGCCAGCAGTGTGCGCTCTGGGGCCCACGTCCTGACTTTC. Encoded protein: CASSVRSGAHVLTF.

In regard to this clonotype: A much bigger clone sits one base away, suggesting this may be a read error. The rearrangement links TRBV27 to TRBJ2-1, with D unclear. The ends were cut back, 6 bases at V and 6 bases at J, with 6 bases in the middle. The CDR3 is 11 amino acids. Germline V lookup: CDR1 MNHEY, CDR2 SMNVEV (reference sequence). The CDR3 nucleotides are TGTGCCAGCAGGGGGTTCAATGAGCAGTTCTTC. Amino acids: CASRGFNEQFF.

This clonotype was recorded many times. V gene TRBV28 combines with J gene TRBJ1-1, with unresolved D. CDR1 and CDR2 from the germline V gene are MDHEN and SYDVKM. V was clipped by 10 bases and J by 0 bases, with 12 bases between them. The CDR3 totals 13 residues. DNA of the CDR3: TGTGCCACCCTGCGGCCTGTGAACACTGAAGCTTTCTTT. Translation gives CATLRPVNTEAFF.

This chain links TRBV12-3 or TRBV12-4 with TRBJ1-4, with D possibly being TRBD1 (5 bases). V lost 3 bases to trimming and J lost 7 bases, with 12 bases between them. The CDR3 covers 14 residues. CDR3: CASSFTRRGEKLFF. The CDR3 coding sequence is TGTGCCAGCAGTTTTACAAGGAGGGGTGAAAAACTGTTTTTT.